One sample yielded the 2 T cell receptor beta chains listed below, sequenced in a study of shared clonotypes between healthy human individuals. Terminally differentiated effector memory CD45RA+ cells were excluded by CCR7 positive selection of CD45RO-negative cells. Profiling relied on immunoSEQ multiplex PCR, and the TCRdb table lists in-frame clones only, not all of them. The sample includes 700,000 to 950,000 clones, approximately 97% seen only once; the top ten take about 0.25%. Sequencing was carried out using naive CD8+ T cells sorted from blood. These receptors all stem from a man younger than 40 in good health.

CDR3 sequence: CASSFPPGTMETQYF. CDR3 in DNA: TGTGCCAGCAGTTTTCCACCCGGGACTATGGAGACCCAGTACTTC. J is TRBJ2-5 and V is TRBV6-6; 7 bases line up with TRBD2. J was trimmed by 5 bases and V by 4 bases; bases with no gene match: 10. The germline CDR1 and CDR2 sequences are MNHNY and SVGAGI (reference sequence). CDR3 length: 15 residues.

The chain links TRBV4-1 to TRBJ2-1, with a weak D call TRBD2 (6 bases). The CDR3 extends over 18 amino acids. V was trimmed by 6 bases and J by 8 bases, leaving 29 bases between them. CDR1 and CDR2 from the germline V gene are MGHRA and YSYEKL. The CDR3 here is CASRGAGRTTLHLDEQFF. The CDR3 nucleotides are TGCGCCAGCAGAGGGGCGGGGAGGACTACCCTCCATCTCGATGAGCAGTTCTTC.